The rows below give T cell receptor beta chains drawn from one sample of a study of cytomegalovirus exposure and HLA in healthy donors. Here immunoSEQ multiplex PCR was the method, and the copy in TCRdb shows in-frame clones only, minus some. The sample holds roughly 130,000 clones, just under 90% seen once. Material for sequencing was PBMCs. Receptors were obtained from a man younger than 45 in good health and CMV-seronegative. Both conserved end residues are part of each CDR3. The D gene is left open where the match is weak. Size is omitted from some rows. Given values are once, few, many or a class for expanded clones.

j_call clone_size d_call v_call cdr3_nt cdr3_aa
TRBJ1-1 . . TRBV4-3 TGCGCCAGCAGCCCGGCGGGGGGGGGCTATGAAGCTTTCTTT CASSPAGGGYEAFF
TRBJ1-1 . . TRBV7-9 TGTGCCAGCAGCTTATTAGCAAGGAACACTGAAGCTTTCTTT CASSLLARNTEAFF
TRBJ2-3 . . TRBV4-3 TGCGCCAGCAGCCAATCCCGCACCCTTTACACAACAGATACGCAGTATTTT CASSQSRTLYTTDTQYF
TRBJ1-2 . . TRBV13 TGTGCCAGCAGCTCCCCCGGGACTTACGACTATGGCTACACCTTC CASSSPGTYDYGYTF
TRBJ1-4 . . TRBV5-6 TGTGCCAGCAGCTTGAGGGGGTTAGGGATAGATGAAAAACTGTTTTTT CASSLRGLGIDEKLFF
TRBJ1-4 . . TRBV12-2 TGTGCAAGTCGCTCCACCGACAGGGGGCTTAAGGAAAAACTGTTTTTT CASRSTDRGLKEKLFF
TRBJ2-7 . TRBD1 TRBV11-3 TGTGCCAGCAGCCTTCCCCCCTCTAGACAGGGGGCCTACGAGCAGTACTTC CASSLPPSRQGAYEQYF
TRBJ2-2 . . TRBV4-3 TGCGCCAGCAGCCAATCAGGGTCCGACACCGGGGAGCTGTTTTTT CASSQSGSDTGELFF
TRBJ1-2 . . TRBV14 TGTGCCAGCAGCCAAGACCAGGCTAACTATGGCTACACCTTC CASSQDQANYGYTF
TRBJ1-1 . . TRBV19 TGTGCCAGTAGCCTCGGGAACGGCAACACTGAAGCTTTCTTT CASSLGNGNTEAFF
TRBJ1-1 . TRBD1 TRBV28 TGTGCCAGCAGTCCGCTAGGGACAGGGAACACTGAAGCTTTCTTT CASSPLGTGNTEAFF
TRBJ1-2 once TRBD1 TRBV19 TGTGCCAGTAGTCCCGGGACAGGGGCGCCCTATGATGGCTACACCTTC CASSPGTGAPYDGYTF
TRBJ1-2 . . TRBV15 TGTGCCACCAAGTATCCGGGGACTAACTATGGCTACACCTTC CATKYPGTNYGYTF
TRBJ2-7 . . TRBV19 TGTGCCAGTAGTATCGGGTTATCCTACGAGCAGTACTTC CASSIGLSYEQYF
TRBJ1-5 . TRBD1 TRBV6-6 TGTGCCAGCAGGGACAGGCCAGGTGAAAATCAGCCCCAGCATTTT CASRDRPGENQPQHF
TRBJ1-4 . . TRBV19 TGTGCCAGTAGTAACCGGGCAACTAATGAAAAACTGTTTTTT CASSNRATNEKLFF
TRBJ2-3 . . TRBV10-3 TGTGCCTCCAAGGGTGGACTTAGCACAGATACGCAGTATTTT CASKGGLSTDTQYF
TRBJ1-6 . TRBD1 TRBV2 TGTGCCAGCAGTGTTACAGGGGGCCGATCACCCCTCCACTTT CASSVTGGRSPLHF
TRBJ1-5 few . TRBV21-1 TGTGCCAGGGGACAGCCCAGTCAGCCCCAGCATTTT CARGQPSQPQHF
TRBJ1-2 few . TRBV5-4 TGTGCCAGCAGCTTACCCAACACCCGCTATGGCTACACCTTC CASSLPNTRYGYTF
TRBJ1-1 . . TRBV29-1 TGCAGCGGGAGCACAAATCTAAACACTGAAGCTTTCTTT CSGSTNLNTEAFF
TRBJ2-7 . TRBD1 TRBV5-1 TGCGCCAGCAGCGGCCGGGGACAGGGCCCCTACGAGCAGTACTTC CASSGRGQGPYEQYF
TRBJ2-7 . TRBD1 TRBV27 TGTGCCAGCAGTCTAGGACAGGGTTGGCGCTACGAGCAGTACTTC CASSLGQGWRYEQYF
TRBJ2-7 few . TRBV5-1 TGCGCCAGCAGCTTGACATTTACGGGCTACGAGCAGTACTTC CASSLTFTGYEQYF